This T cell receptor (beta chain) was identified in a study of T cell responses to AZD1222 COVID-19 vaccine. Study-level background: Second-dose schedules of about 4 or about 12 weeks were combined. General observations from the study: Following two doses of AZD1222, Spike-specific TCR breadth and depth rose. Baseline seropositives among AZD1222 recipients totaled only five or six. Spike was spanned by vaccine-associated CD4 TCRs, with dominance at 160-218 and 743-854.

Note on this clone: Its target is unknown.

The assay was immunoSEQ multiplex PCR, and TCRdb's table has in-frame clones only and misses some. This sample has roughly 170,000 clones, with around nine tenths found just once. The CDR3 covers 12 residues. Germline V gene lookup returns CDR1 LGHDT and CDR2 YNNKEL (reference sequence). Trimming stripped 0 bases from V and 7 bases from J, with 6 bases between. The source material was peripheral blood, sampled on day 0 of AZD1222 vaccination. J is TRBJ1-2 and V is TRBV3-1 (or the pseudogene TRBV3-2), with D uncertain. The origin of this receptor is an adult in good health. The CDR3 bases are TGTGCCAGCAGCCAAGATGCGGTTGGCTACACCTTC. Translating it yields CASSQDAVGYTF.